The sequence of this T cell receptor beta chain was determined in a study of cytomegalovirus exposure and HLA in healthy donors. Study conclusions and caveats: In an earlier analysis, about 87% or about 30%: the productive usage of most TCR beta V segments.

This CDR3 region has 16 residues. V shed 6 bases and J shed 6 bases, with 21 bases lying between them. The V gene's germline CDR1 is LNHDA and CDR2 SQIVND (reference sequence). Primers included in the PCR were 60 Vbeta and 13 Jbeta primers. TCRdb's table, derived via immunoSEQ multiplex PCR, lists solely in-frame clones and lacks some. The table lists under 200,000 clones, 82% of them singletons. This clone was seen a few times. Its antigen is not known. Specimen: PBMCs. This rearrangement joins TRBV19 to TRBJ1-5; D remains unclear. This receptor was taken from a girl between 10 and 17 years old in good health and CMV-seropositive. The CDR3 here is CASSLLLREITQPQHF. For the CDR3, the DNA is TGTGCCAGTAGCCTATTGTTGAGGGAGATCACTCAGCCCCAGCATTTT. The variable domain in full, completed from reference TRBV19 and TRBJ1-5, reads DGGITQSPKYLFRKEGQNVTLSCEQNLNHDAMYWYRQDPGQGLRLIYYSQIVNDFQKGDIAEGYSVSREKKESFPLTVTSAQKNPTAFYLCASSLLLREITQPQHFGDGTRLSIL.